The 10 T cell receptor beta chains in this list originate from one sample, sequenced in a study of primary melanoma T cells and metastatic recurrence. Here immunoSEQ multiplex PCR was the method, and the copy in TCRdb shows in-frame clones only, minus some. Of around 400 clones listed, 65% to 90% are singletons. Material for sequencing was melanoma tumor tissue. The receptors shown here come from a human donor with melanoma.

The chain employs TRBV12-5 and TRBJ2-7, with D possibly TRBD1 on 7 matching bases. Germline CDR1 LGHNT, CDR2 FRNRAP. The CDR3 is 12 amino acids. Trimming stripped 8 bases from V and 6 bases from J, with 14 bases between. The CDR3, as DNA: TGTGCTAGTAAGGGGGCCGGGGGCGAGCAGTACTTC. Its protein is CASKGAGGEQYF.

The genes are TRBV5-1 and TRBJ2-7; D not certain. Germline V gives CDR1 SGHRS, CDR2 YFSETQ. Trimming removed 0 bases at V and 8 bases at J, with 18 bases between. The CDR3 has 15 residues. CDR3 in amino acids: CASSLDQALSAKQYF. Written as DNA, the CDR3 is TGCGCCAGCAGCTTGGATCAGGCCCTCTCGGCGAAGCAGTACTTC.

The CDR3 is CASSDRQGNTEAFF. In nucleotides, the CDR3 is TGTGCCAGCAGTGATCGACAGGGAAACACTGAAGCTTTCTTT. The chain links TRBV6-8 to TRBJ1-1; the match to TRBD1 covers 7 bases. Germline V CDR1 and CDR2: MNHGY, SAAAGT. The CDR3 runs 14 residues. V shed 5 bases, J shed 2 bases, and the junction held 5 bases outside the gene matches.

V and J are TRBV6-8 and TRBJ2-3, with 7 bases identical to TRBD2. The germline V gene has CDR1 MNHGY and CDR2 SAAAGT. After removal of 7 bases from V and 4 bases from J, the junction contained 5 bases not matched to a gene. The CDR3 totals 13 residues. CDR3 loop: CASNGGEADTQYF. The CDR3 nucleotides are TGTGCCAGCAATGGGGGGGAGGCAGATACGCAGTATTTT.

J is TRBJ2-3 and V is TRBV7-7; D tentatively reads TRBD1 or TRBD2 (5 bases each). The CDR3 extends over 16 amino acids. CDR1 SSHAT and CDR2 FNYEAQ come from the germline V gene (reference sequence). V shed 3 bases and J shed 7 bases, with 20 bases lying between them. In nucleotides, the CDR3 is TGTGCCAGCAGCTTGTTGGGGGTTGGGGGAAGATATACGCAGTATTTT. Translation: CASSLLGVGGRYTQYF.

The V call is TRBV11-3, the J call TRBJ2-1; 11 positions agree with TRBD1. Unmatched junction bases numbered 1, after V lost 4 bases and J lost 2 bases. The CDR3 runs to 15 residues. Per the germline V gene, CDR1 is SGHNT and CDR2 is YENEEA. CDR3 bases: TGTGCCAGCAGCTCGGACAGGGGGCCCTACAATGAGCAGTTCTTC. The encoded protein is CASSSDRGPYNEQFF.

This chain joins TRBV10-2 and TRBJ2-2; D unresolved. Trimming pared 9 bases from V and 8 bases from J, leaving 13 bases between. This CDR3 has 12 amino acids. Germline CDR1 is WSHSY and CDR2 is SAAADI. The CDR3 DNA is TGCGCCAGTTTCTCGGGTTGGGGGGAGCTGTTTTTT. As protein: CASFSGWGELFF.

V and J are TRBV23-1 and TRBJ1-2; possible D gene TRBD1, 5 bases. TRBV23-1 falls under the ORF class, with uncertain function. The CDR3 is made up of 13 amino acids. V gave up 6 bases and J gave up 4 bases, with 12 bases separating them. The CDR3 nucleotides are TGCGCCAGCAGCTTGGGGCTGAGCTATGGCTACACCTTC. Its translation: CASSLGLSYGYTF.

This rearrangement joins TRBV11-3 to TRBJ1-4; 7 nucleotides line up with TRBD1. The CDR3 has 15 amino acids. With 1 base clipped from V and 2 bases from J, the junction kept 1 base outside the gene matches. The germline gives CDR1 SGHNT, CDR2 YENEEA. The CDR3 region is CASSLGDSTNEKLFF. The CDR3 nucleotides are TGTGCCAGCAGCTTAGGGGACAGTACTAATGAAAAACTGTTTTTT.

This clone was recorded only once. The chain is built from TRBV6-8 and TRBJ2-1; tentative D call: TRBD2 (6 bases). The CDR3 spans 14 residues. Trimming took 0 bases from V and 5 from J, leaving 8 bases between them. Germline-derived CDR1 and CDR2 are MNHGY and SAAAGT. For the CDR3, the DNA is TGTGCCAGCAGTTACTCAGGAGGGGACAATGAGCAGTTCTTC. Its translation: CASSYSGGDNEQFF.